A single T cell receptor (beta chain) is shown here with its context. Healthy donors had no documented immune events, such as infections, while sampled. The data derive from a study of identifying expanded T cells in peripheral blood. CDR3 size: 12 residues. Trimming pared 6 bases from V and 5 bases from J, leaving 9 bases between. In germline, CDR1 is LGHNA, CDR2 YNFKEQ. The table came from immunoSEQ multiplex PCR; TCRdb's copy has only in-frame clones and leaves some out. The repertoire holds about 130,000 clones, with less than 90% as singletons. The source is a person between 18 and 75 years old in good health. The rearrangement uses TRBV4-2 and TRBJ2-3, with a tentative D call TRBD2 (5 bases). Material for sequencing was blood. The CDR3 region is CASRPSGDTQYF. CDR3 nucleotides: TGTGCCAGCAGACCGAGCGGAGATACGCAGTATTTT.